The rows below give T cell receptor beta chains drawn from one sample of a study of CD8 T cells in ankylosing spondylitis. MiXCR was run by TCRdb on the 5' RACE reads, yielding one entry per CDR3 protein. The sample carries 200,000 to 250,000 distinct CDR3 sequences, approximately 10% recorded once. Input material: blood, either unsorted or a sorted T cell fraction (not recorded which). The receptors were gathered from a male donor with ankylosing spondylitis or in good health (not recorded which). Both conserved end residues are part of each CDR3. The D gene is left open where the match is weak. A clone size is listed for some rows: how often the clone was seen (once, few, many), or a class if it is expanded.

clone_size j_call v_call cdr3_length d_call cdr3_aa cdr3_nt
- TRBJ1-1 TRBV14 15 TRBD1 CASSQPGTVGTEAFF TGTGCCAGCAGCCAACCCGGGACAGTGGGCACTGAAGCTTTCTTT
many TRBJ2-1 TRBV20-1 14 - CSAERADGYNEQFF TGCAGTGCTGAGCGAGCCGACGGGTACAATGAGCAGTTCTTC
many TRBJ2-7 TRBV6-1 13 TRBD1 CASSVNRGYEQYF TGTGCCAGCAGTGTTAACAGGGGCTACGAGCAGTACTTC
many TRBJ2-5 TRBV20-1 14 - CSARPPRAQETQYF TGCAGTGCTAGACCGCCGAGGGCCCAAGAGACCCAGTACTTC
many TRBJ2-5 TRBV5-1 13 - CASRLTREETQYF TGCGCCAGCAGACTCACTAGGGAAGAGACCCAGTACTTC
many TRBJ2-1 TRBV6-2/TRBV6-3 11 TRBD1 CASSNRGEQFF TGTGCCAGCAGCAACAGGGGTGAGCAGTTCTTC
- TRBJ1-4 TRBV7-9 15 TRBD1 CASSLSGTVNEKLFF TGTGCCAGCAGCTTATCCGGGACAGTTAATGAAAAACTGTTTTTT
- TRBJ2-1 TRBV9 13 - CASSIGSGDEQFF TGTGCCAGCAGCATCGGGAGCGGAGATGAGCAGTTCTTC
- TRBJ1-5 TRBV7-6 15 TRBD1 CASSLEGAGGQPQHF TGTGCCAGCAGCTTAGAGGGGGCGGGGGGTCAGCCCCAGCATTTT
- TRBJ2-1 TRBV5-8 15 TRBD2 CASSFRGGLYNEQFF TGTGCCAGCAGCTTTCGGGGGGGCCTGTACAATGAGCAGTTCTTC
many TRBJ2-7 TRBV20-1 16 TRBD2 CSARDGGVAGGYEQYF TGCAGTGCTAGAGATGGCGGGGTAGCGGGGGGCTACGAGCAGTACTTC
many TRBJ1-2 TRBV7-9 14 TRBD1 CASSLTGGDYGYTF TGTGCCAGCAGCTTAACAGGGGGGGACTATGGCTACACCTTC
few TRBJ2-1 TRBV20-1 16 TRBD2 CSASLAGGLTYNEQFF TGCAGTGCTTCACTAGCGGGGGGGCTGACCTACAATGAGCAGTTCTTC
many TRBJ2-3 TRBV9 14 - CASSVGPEADTQYF TGTGCCAGCAGCGTAGGTCCAGAGGCAGATACGCAGTATTTT
many TRBJ2-2 TRBV15 12 - CATSRLDGELFF TGTGCCACCAGCAGATTGGACGGGGAGCTGTTTTTT
- TRBJ2-3 TRBV20-1 18 TRBD1 CCARGQGAIIPSTDTQYF TGCTGTGCCCGGGGACAGGGGGCGATTATTCCTAGCACAGATACGCAGTATTTT
many TRBJ1-1 TRBV20-1 14 TRBD1 CSALEGQGATEAFF TGCAGTGCTCTGGAGGGACAGGGGGCGACTGAAGCTTTCTTT
- TRBJ1-4 TRBV30 11 - CAWAGYEKLFF TGTGCCTGGGCAGGGTATGAAAAACTGTTTTTT
many TRBJ2-1 TRBV20-1 15 - CSALDFQGTYNEQFF TGCAGTGCTTTGGACTTCCAAGGGACCTACAATGAGCAGTTCTTC
many TRBJ2-3 TRBV12-3/TRBV12-4 16 TRBD2 CASSFSQRGGGDTQYF TGTGCCAGCAGTTTTTCCCAGCGGGGCGGAGGGGATACGCAGTATTTT
many TRBJ1-2 TRBV12-3/TRBV12-4 12 - CASSRLDYGYTF TGTGCCAGCAGCCGTTTGGACTATGGCTACACCTTC
many TRBJ2-1 TRBV12-3/TRBV12-4 18 TRBD2 CASSLRLSGGTGYNEQFF TGTGCCAGCAGTTTAAGGTTAAGCGGGGGTACGGGCTACAATGAGCAGTTCTTC
many TRBJ2-4 TRBV6-5 16 TRBD2 CASSYSGLAGKNIQYF TGTGCCAGCAGTTACTCCGGACTAGCGGGCAAAAACATTCAGTACTTC
many TRBJ1-6 TRBV20-1 15 - CSAPEPPMGDSPLHF TGCAGTGCCCCAGAACCCCCCATGGGGGATTCACCCCTCCACTTT
few TRBJ1-1 TRBV7-2 15 - CASSLVGGENTEAFF TGTGCCAGCAGCTTAGTAGGAGGGGAGAACACTGAAGCTTTCTTT
few TRBJ1-1 TRBV7-9 15 TRBD1 CASSPRDRGNTEAFF TGTGCCAGCAGCCCCCGGGACAGGGGCAACACTGAAGCTTTCTTT
many TRBJ2-1 TRBV2 13 TRBD1 CAKTGELGNEQFF TGTGCCAAGACAGGGGAACTGGGCAATGAGCAGTTCTTC
few TRBJ2-5 TRBV28 16 TRBD2 CASSVSSGGAYETQYF TGTGCCAGCAGTGTGTCTAGCGGGGGGGCCTATGAGACCCAGTACTTC
- TRBJ1-6 TRBV7-9 16 TRBD1 CASSITGGQGNSPLHF TGTGCCAGCAGCATCACGGGAGGACAGGGAAATTCACCCCTCCACTTT
few TRBJ1-1 TRBV5-6 15 TRBD1 CASSATGGLNTEAFF TGTGCCAGCAGCGCCACAGGGGGTCTCAACACTGAAGCTTTCTTT
few TRBJ1-1 TRBV25-1 16 - CASSDDRIFLNTEAFF TGTGCCAGCAGTGACGACCGCATCTTCCTGAACACTGAAGCTTTCTTT
- TRBJ1-2 TRBV29-1 12 - CSVEPGGNGYTF TGCAGCGTGGAACCGGGCGGGAATGGCTACACCTTC
many TRBJ1-2 TRBV15 14 TRBD1 CATRSGTGGSGYTF TGTGCCACCAGATCCGGGACAGGGGGTAGTGGCTACACCTTC
many TRBJ1-1 TRBV19 14 TRBD1 CASFTGAPNTEAFF TGTGCCAGTTTTACAGGGGCACCGAACACTGAAGCTTTCTTT
- TRBJ2-3 TRBV5-6 16 - CASSLRGVTSTDTQYF TGTGCCAGCAGCTTGCGAGGGGTTACTAGCACAGATACGCAGTATTTT
many TRBJ2-5 TRBV5-1 14 - CASSFPGAKETQYF TGCGCCAGCAGCTTCCCCGGGGCGAAAGAGACCCAGTACTTC
many TRBJ2-2 TRBV20-1 14 - CSASGGTNTGELFF TGCAGTGCTAGTGGGGGCACGAACACCGGGGAGCTGTTTTTT
many TRBJ2-1 TRBV9 14 TRBD2 CASTLGLANNEQFF TGTGCCAGCACCCTAGGACTAGCGAACAATGAGCAGTTCTTC
many TRBJ2-1 TRBV20-1 14 TRBD1 CSAARRTGYNEQFF TGCAGTGCCGCAAGGAGGACAGGGTACAATGAGCAGTTCTTC
- TRBJ2-1 TRBV6-4 13 - CASSPRAGGEQFF TGTGCCAGCAGTCCTCGAGCTGGCGGTGAGCAGTTCTTC
many TRBJ1-2 TRBV12-3/TRBV12-4 15 TRBD1 CASRPWDRSSYGYTF TGTGCCAGCAGGCCCTGGGACAGGAGTTCGTATGGCTACACCTTC
many TRBJ2-7 TRBV5-1 16 TRBD1 CASSTGPTGYSYEQYF TGCGCCAGCAGCACGGGGCCGACAGGGTACTCCTACGAGCAGTACTTC
many TRBJ2-2 TRBV5-6 16 TRBD1 CASSSERQGNTGELFF TGTGCCAGCAGCTCAGAAAGACAGGGAAACACCGGGGAGCTGTTTTTT
few TRBJ2-4 TRBV20-1 16 TRBD2 CSAPGLAVGAKNIQYF TGCAGTGCACCCGGACTAGCGGTTGGGGCCAAAAACATTCAGTACTTC
few TRBJ1-6 TRBV7-9 15 - CASSLVRGYNSPLHF TGTGCCAGCAGCTTAGTTAGGGGGTATAATTCACCCCTCCACTTT
few TRBJ2-3 TRBV12-3/TRBV12-4 16 TRBD2 CASSPGLAGGRDTQYF TGTGCCAGCAGCCCTGGACTAGCGGGGGGCAGGGATACGCAGTATTTT
many TRBJ2-1 TRBV7-2 13 - CASSLDRAREQFF TGTGCCAGCAGCTTAGACAGGGCCCGGGAGCAGTTCTTC
many TRBJ2-7 TRBV20-1 14 - CSARDRVLGSEQYF TGCAGTGCTAGAGATCGCGTCCTAGGATCCGAGCAGTACTTC
many TRBJ1-2 TRBV5-6 14 TRBD1 CASSLERGRGGYTF TGTGCCAGCAGCTTGGAGAGGGGGCGCGGTGGCTACACCTTC
many TRBJ2-3 TRBV6-5 15 - CASSYGPRRTDTQYF TGTGCCAGCAGTTACGGGCCGCGGAGGACAGATACGCAGTATTTT
- TRBJ2-5 TRBV7-3 16 TRBD2 CASSLMGGSARETQYF TGTGCCAGCAGCTTAATGGGGGGGAGTGCGCGCGAGACCCAGTACTTC
many TRBJ2-1 TRBV6-5 17 TRBD2 CASSYSAGGYSYNEQFF TGTGCCAGCAGTTACTCGGCGGGGGGCTACTCCTACAATGAGCAGTTCTTC
few TRBJ2-1 TRBV7-6 15 TRBD1 CASSHGQGRDNEQFF TGTGCCAGCAGCCACGGACAGGGAAGGGACAATGAGCAGTTCTTC
many TRBJ2-7 TRBV12-3/TRBV12-4 11 - CASSPAREQYF TGTGCCAGCAGCCCCGCGCGCGAGCAGTACTTC
many TRBJ2-3 TRBV7-3 16 TRBD1 CASSPPGTGVTDTQYF TGTGCCAGCAGCCCACCCGGGACAGGAGTCACAGATACGCAGTATTTT
few TRBJ2-7 TRBV20-1 16 TRBD1 CSARVDTGGKSYEQYF TGCAGTGCTAGAGTTGACACAGGGGGAAAGAGCTACGAGCAGTACTTC
many TRBJ1-1 TRBV7-8 14 - CASGNRQADTEAFF TGTGCCAGCGGGAACCGACAGGCGGACACTGAAGCTTTCTTT
- TRBJ1-2 TRBV29-1 16 TRBD1 CSVRPIGTENNYGYTF TGCAGCGTGAGGCCGATTGGGACAGAAAATAACTATGGCTACACCTTC
many TRBJ1-4 TRBV20-1 14 - CSARGTGYNEKLFF TGCAGTGCTAGAGGAACAGGATATAATGAAAAACTGTTTTTT
many TRBJ2-7 TRBV3-1 15 - CASSQDPVSGVEQYF TGTGCCAGCAGCCAAGATCCCGTGTCGGGGGTCGAGCAGTACTTC